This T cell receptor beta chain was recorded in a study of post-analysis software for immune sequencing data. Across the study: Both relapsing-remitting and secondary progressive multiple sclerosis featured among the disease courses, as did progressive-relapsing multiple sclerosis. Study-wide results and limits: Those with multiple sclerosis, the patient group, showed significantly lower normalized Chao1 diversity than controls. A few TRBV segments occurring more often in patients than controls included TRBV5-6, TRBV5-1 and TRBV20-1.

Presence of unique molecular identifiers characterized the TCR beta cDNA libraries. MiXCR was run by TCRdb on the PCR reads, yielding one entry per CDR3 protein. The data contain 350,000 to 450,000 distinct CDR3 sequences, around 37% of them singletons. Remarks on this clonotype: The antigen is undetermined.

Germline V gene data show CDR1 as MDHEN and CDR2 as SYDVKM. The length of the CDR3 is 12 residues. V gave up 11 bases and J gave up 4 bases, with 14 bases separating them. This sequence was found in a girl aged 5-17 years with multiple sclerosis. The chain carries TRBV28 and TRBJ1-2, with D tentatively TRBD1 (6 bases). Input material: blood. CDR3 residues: CALGQSLYGYTF. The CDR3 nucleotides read TGTGCCCTAGGACAGTCTCTCTATGGCTACACCTTC.